This T cell receptor (beta chain) was identified during a study of shared clonotypes between healthy human individuals. Study-wide background: The donor pool was made up of two women and a few men aged 18 to 49.

Libraries were prepared by immunoSEQ multiplex PCR; TCRdb keeps only in-frame clonotypes and omits some of them. The sample includes approximately 500,000 clones, about 79% of them seen just once. At least ten counts were recorded for this clone. The CDR3 loop spans 13 amino acids. Trimming shortened V by 7 bases and J by 8 bases, and 17 bases separated the two germline ends. Germline CDR1 MDHEN, CDR2 SYDVKM. The chain couples TRBV28 to TRBJ1-2; no reliable D call. The sequence came from a woman in her thirties or forties in good health. Some clones in this sample may be carry-over from other donors' samples. Input material: PBMCs. The CDR3 spells CASKFSLQGGYTF. The CDR3 region has the DNA TGTGCCAGCAAGTTTTCCCTCCAAGGGGGCTACACCTTC.